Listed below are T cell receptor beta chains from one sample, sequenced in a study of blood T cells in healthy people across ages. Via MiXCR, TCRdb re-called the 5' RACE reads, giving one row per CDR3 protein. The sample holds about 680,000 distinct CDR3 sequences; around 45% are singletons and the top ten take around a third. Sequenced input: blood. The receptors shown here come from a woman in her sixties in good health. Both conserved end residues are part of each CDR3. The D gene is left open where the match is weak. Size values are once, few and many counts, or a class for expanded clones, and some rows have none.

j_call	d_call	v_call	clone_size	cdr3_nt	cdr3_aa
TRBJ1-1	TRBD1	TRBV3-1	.	TGTGCCAGCAGCCCGAAAACAGGGGTTACTGAAGCTTTCTTT	CASSPKTGVTEAFF
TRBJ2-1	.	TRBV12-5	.	TGTGCTAGTGGTTTGGGCGCGACAGGGAGGCGTGAGCAGTTCTTC	CASGLGATGRREQFF
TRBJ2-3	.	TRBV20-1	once	TGCAGTGCCATAAGACGGAGTGCTAACACAGATACGCAGTATTTT	CSAIRRSANTDTQYF
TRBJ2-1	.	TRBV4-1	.	TGCGCCAGCAACCAAGCAGGGTTTGGGGCTTCCTACAATGAGCAGTTCTTC	CASNQAGFGASYNEQFF
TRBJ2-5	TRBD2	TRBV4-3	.	TGCGCCAGCAGCCATAACGGGAGTGGGGGGGGAGAGCAGTACTTC	CASSHNGSGGGEQYF
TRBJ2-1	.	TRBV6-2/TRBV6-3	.	TGTGCCAGCAAAAACAGTGAGCAGTTCTTC	CASKNSEQFF
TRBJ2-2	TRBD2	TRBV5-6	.	TGTGCCAGCAGCGGTCTAGCGGGAGTGAACGGGGAGCTGTTTTTT	CASSGLAGVNGELFF
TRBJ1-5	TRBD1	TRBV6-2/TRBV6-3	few	TGTGCCAGCAGTTACAGTTTGGGACAGGGGAATCAGCCCCAGCATTTT	CASSYSLGQGNQPQHF
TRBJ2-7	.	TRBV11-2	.	TGTGCCAGCAGCCGGGGTGAGGGGCGGTACGAGCAGTACTTC	CASSRGEGRYEQYF
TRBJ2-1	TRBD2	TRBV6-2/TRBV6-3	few	TGTGCCAGCAGATCGCTACTAGCGGGAGGGTACAATGAGCAGTTCTTC	CASRSLLAGGYNEQFF
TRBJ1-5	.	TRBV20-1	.	TGCAGTGCTACCCGGGGGTGGGAGCAGCCCCAGCATTTT	CSATRGWEQPQHF
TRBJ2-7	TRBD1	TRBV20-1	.	TGCAGTGCTAGAGAAATTGGACAGGGGGCTTACGAGCAGTACTTC	CSAREIGQGAYEQYF
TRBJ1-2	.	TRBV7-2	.	TGTGCCAGCAGCTTAGCGAGGGGGAGAGGGCCGGGACAAACCTATGGCTACACCTTC	CASSLARGRGPGQTYGYTF
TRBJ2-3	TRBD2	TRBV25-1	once	TGTGCCAGCAGTGAGCCTAGCGGGGACACAGATACGCAGTATTTT	CASSEPSGDTDTQYF
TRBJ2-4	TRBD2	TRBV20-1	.	TGCAGTGCTACTAGCGGGAGGCACCTCTTCGCCAAAAACATTCAGTACTTC	CSATSGRHLFAKNIQYF
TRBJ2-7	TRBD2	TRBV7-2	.	TGTGCCAGCAGCTTACGGCTAGCGGGAGGGGTAGACGAGCAGTACTTC	CASSLRLAGGVDEQYF